This T cell receptor beta chain was sequenced during a study of blood T cell repertoires in COVID-19. Clones were read by immunoSEQ multiplex PCR, and TCRdb kept only the in-frame ones, dropping some. The sample has 350,000 to 400,000 clones, around nine tenths seen once; the top ten hold about 1.7%. CDR3 length: 16 residues. The germline gives CDR1 SGHRS, CDR2 YFSETQ. Germline trimming cut 4 bases from V and 1 base from J; bases unmatched to any gene: 6. J is TRBJ2-7 and V is TRBV5-1, with 12 bases lining up with TRBD2. The sequence was obtained from a woman in her twenties or thirties who had recovered from COVID-19. The sequencing input was PBMCs or T cells enriched from blood (not recorded which). As DNA, the CDR3 is TGCGCCAGCAGCATAGGACTAGCGGGGTTATCCTACGAGCAGTACTTC. Translation gives CASSIGLAGLSYEQYF.